This entry lists 20 T cell receptor beta chains sequenced from one sample in a study of blood T cell repertoires in COVID-19. Repertoires were generated with immunoSEQ multiplex PCR, while TCRdb's copy carries only in-frame clones and drops some. The sample holds 230,000 or so clones, more than 65% seen once. Sequencing was performed on peripheral blood. All receptors derive from a man in his forties or fifties who had recovered from COVID-19.

This clone came up a few times. The rearrangement joins TRBV19 to TRBJ1-2; the D is unclear. The CDR3 runs to 14 residues. In germline, CDR1 is LNHDA, CDR2 SQIVND (reference sequence). V shed 2 bases and J shed 3 bases, with 10 bases lying between them. The DNA for the CDR3 is TGTGCCAGTAGTATATTCATGGAGGACTATGGCTACACCTTC. This gives the protein CASSIFMEDYGYTF.

The V gene is TRBV7-2, the J gene TRBJ2-3; a possible D gene is TRBD2 (5 bases). The V gene lost 5 bases and the J gene lost 2 bases, with 17 bases spanning the gap. This CDR3 spans 16 amino acids. Germline V lookup: CDR1 SGHTA, CDR2 FQGNSA. In DNA, the CDR3 is TGTGCCAGCAGCCCCCGTCGGGGTGGGCTCACAGATACGCAGTATTTT. Its protein is CASSPRRGGLTDTQYF.

This clone was seen more than once but under ten times. Written as DNA, the CDR3 is TGTGCCAGTAGTATAGACGGGTACTCTGGAAACACCATATATTTT. Its protein product is CASSIDGYSGNTIYF. J is TRBJ1-3 and V is TRBV19; D gene ambiguous. Trimming removed 0 bases at V and 0 bases at J, with 6 bases between. Germline assignment: CDR1 LNHDA and CDR2 SQIVND (reference sequence). This CDR3 region has 15 residues.

This chain joins TRBV9 and TRBJ2-3; 7 nucleotides line up with TRBD1. CDR1 is SGDLS and CDR2 is YYNGEE in the germline V gene. J was trimmed by 1 base and V by 4 bases; bases with no gene match: 6. This CDR3 is built from 15 residues. The CDR3 sequence: CASSYGTAGTDTQYF. For the CDR3, the DNA is TGTGCCAGCAGCTACGGGACAGCGGGCACAGATACGCAGTATTTT. Variable domain in full (rest from reference TRBV9 and TRBJ2-3): DSGVTQTPKHLITATGQRVTLRCSPRSGDLSVYWYQQSLDQGLQFLIQYYNGEERAKGNILERFSAQQFPDLHSELNLSSLELGDSALYFCASSYGTAGTDTQYFGPGTRLTVL.

This chain links TRBV5-1 with TRBJ2-5; no firm D call. This CDR3 is 14 amino acids long. Germline V lookup: CDR1 SGHRS, CDR2 YFSETQ. Trimming took off 0 bases at V and 3 bases at J, with 9 bases between the two ends. In DNA, the CDR3 is TGCGCCAGCAGCTTGGTTGTGTCAGAAGAGACCCAGTACTTC. Residues: CASSLVVSEETQYF. Supplemented by reference TRBV5-1 and TRBJ2-5, the full variable domain reads KAGVTQTPRYLIKTRGQQVTLSCSPISGHRSVSWYQQTPGQGLQFLFEYFSETQRNKGNFPGRFSGRQFSNSRSEMNVSTLELGDSALYLCASSLVVSEETQYFGPGTRLLVL.

This sequence joins TRBV27 and TRBJ2-1, with 8 positions matching TRBD2. The germline CDR1 and CDR2 sequences are MNHEY and SMNVEV (reference sequence). This CDR3 is built from 16 residues. Unmatched junction bases numbered 8, after V lost 5 bases and J lost 2 bases. Written as DNA, the CDR3 is TGTGCCAGCAGTCTGAGCGGGAGCGAGCCCTACAATGAGCAGTTCTTC. Translating gives CASSLSGSEPYNEQFF.

The chain uses TRBV6-5 and TRBJ1-2, with TRBD1 matching over 10 bases. Germline V gene lookup returns CDR1 MNHEY and CDR2 SVGAGI. This CDR3 spans 14 amino acids. Germline trimming cut 2 bases from V and 7 bases from J; bases unmatched to any gene: 4. DNA of the CDR3: TGTGCCAGCAGTTACGACAGGGGGCAAGGTGGCTACACCTTC. This encodes CASSYDRGQGGYTF.

The chain couples TRBV19 to TRBJ2-7, with 9 bases identical to TRBD2. Germline CDR1 and CDR2: LNHDA and SQIVND (reference sequence). V lost 5 bases and J lost 6; bases outside the gene matches: 11. This CDR3 region has 15 residues. As DNA, the CDR3 is TGTGCCAGTAGTCAAGGGTGGGGACTAGCACCCGAGCAGTACTTC. This encodes CASSQGWGLAPEQYF.

This clone appeared once. The rearrangement joins TRBV12-3 or TRBV12-4 to TRBJ1-2; possible D gene TRBD1, 5 bases. The CDR3 loop spans 13 amino acids. V gave up 3 bases and J gave up 2 bases, with 7 bases separating them. DNA of the CDR3: TGTGCCAGCAGTTTGGGGCACAACTATGGCTACACCTTC. This translates into CASSLGHNYGYTF.

Concerning this clone: Other DNA sequences in the same sample also yield this CDR3. The chain joins TRBV11-3 to TRBJ2-1; a possible D gene is TRBD1 (6 bases). The CDR3 contains 15 residues. V was trimmed by 1 base and J by 4 bases, leaving 11 bases between them. CDR1 and CDR2 (germline): SGHNT, YENEEA. The CDR3 bases are TGTGCCAGCAGCTTAGCCGGACAGAGATACAATGAGCAGTTCTTC. Protein product: CASSLAGQRYNEQFF.

V and J are TRBV19 and TRBJ2-7; 9 positions match TRBD1. V shed 0 bases, J shed 0 bases, and the junction held 3 bases outside the gene matches. Germline CDR1 and CDR2: LNHDA and SQIVND (reference sequence). The CDR3 is 16 residues long. In DNA form, the CDR3 reads TGTGCCAGTAGTATAGAGGGGACAGGGTACTCCTACGAGCAGTACTTC. Amino acids: CASSIEGTGYSYEQYF.

The genes are TRBV20-1 and TRBJ1-3; D is undetermined. Germline assignment: CDR1 DFQATT and CDR2 SNEGSKA (reference sequence). Deletions cut 3 bases from V and 0 bases from J, with 9 bases between. The CDR3 has 14 amino acids. DNA of the CDR3: TGCAGTGCTAGTCCTTTGAGCTCTGGAAACACCATATATTTT. Amino acids: CSASPLSSGNTIYF.

The chain employs TRBV20-1 and TRBJ2-7; 9 bases fit TRBD1. The CDR3 has 11 residues. Germline lookup yields CDR1 DFQATT and CDR2 SNEGSKA (reference sequence). After removal of 6 bases from V and 5 bases from J, the junction contained 2 bases not matched to a gene. The CDR3 here is CSAGQGHEQYF. The CDR3 DNA reads as TGCAGTGCGGGACAGGGACACGAGCAGTACTTC.

This rearrangement joins TRBV11-2 to TRBJ1-1; D possibly corresponds to TRBD1 (6 bases). V dropped 4 bases and J dropped 4 bases, with 16 bases sitting between them. Per germline, CDR1 SGHAT and CDR2 FQNNGV. The length of the CDR3 is 15 residues. The CDR3, as DNA: TGTGCCAGCAGCTCTATTACAGGGAAGGGCACTGAAGCTTTCTTT. This translates into CASSSITGKGTEAFF.

The chain has TRBV27 and TRBJ2-7; the D gene is possibly TRBD2 (7 bases). The CDR3 has 11 amino acids. Per germline, CDR1 MNHEY and CDR2 SMNVEV (reference sequence). Trimming pared 8 bases from V and 6 bases from J, leaving 11 bases between. The CDR3 here is CASARGGEQYF. As DNA, the CDR3 is TGTGCCAGCGCAAGGGGGGGCGAGCAGTACTTC.

This chain links TRBV7-9 with TRBJ1-2; 8 positions match TRBD1. Germline values: CDR1 SEHNR, CDR2 FQNEAQ (reference sequence). The V and J ends lost 5 bases and 8 bases, in that order; junction bases with no gene match: 10. CDR3 size: 14 residues. Here the CDR3 DNA reads TGTGCCAGCAGCCCGACAGGGGCCCTAGGGGGCTACACCTTC. Its protein product is CASSPTGALGGYTF.

The chain links TRBV11-2 to TRBJ2-5, with TRBD2 identical over 12 bases. The CDR3 runs to 18 residues. V lost 4 bases, J lost 5 bases, and 14 bases stayed unmatched. The germline V gene encodes CDR1 SGHAT and CDR2 FQNNGV. DNA for the CDR3: TGTGCCAGCAGCTCCCGGGCTAGCGGGGGGGCGTTGGCGGAGACCCAGTACTTC. It specifies CASSSRASGGALAETQYF.

This chain connects TRBV6-1 to TRBJ1-6, with D tentatively TRBD1 (6 bases). The CDR3 is 14 amino acids. CDR1 is MNHNS and CDR2 is SASEGT in the germline V gene. V was pared by 2 bases and J by 11 bases, with 13 bases between. CDR3 amino acids: CASSEQGPITPLHF. The CDR3 DNA reads as TGTGCCAGCAGTGAACAGGGGCCCATTACACCCCTCCACTTT.

V gene TRBV4-3 combines with J gene TRBJ2-1; D is possibly TRBD1 (5 bases). V lost 1 base and J 8 bases, leaving 15 bases between the germline ends. CDR1 is LGHNA, CDR2 YSLEER, per germline. The CDR3 has 15 amino acids. The DNA of the CDR3 is TGCGCCAGCAGCCAAGCATCCCAGGGTATGGATGAGCAGTTCTTC. Amino acid sequence: CASSQASQGMDEQFF.

The rearrangement uses TRBV30 and TRBJ2-3, with 7 bases that match TRBD2. Germline lookup yields CDR1 GTSNPN and CDR2 SVGIG (reference sequence). The length of the CDR3 is 15 residues. The V segment lost 4 bases and the J segment 0 bases; nucleotides outside the gene matches: 7. The chain's CDR3 is CAWTPTSRSTDTQYF. In nucleotides, the CDR3 is TGTGCCTGGACCCCGACTAGCAGAAGCACAGATACGCAGTATTTT.